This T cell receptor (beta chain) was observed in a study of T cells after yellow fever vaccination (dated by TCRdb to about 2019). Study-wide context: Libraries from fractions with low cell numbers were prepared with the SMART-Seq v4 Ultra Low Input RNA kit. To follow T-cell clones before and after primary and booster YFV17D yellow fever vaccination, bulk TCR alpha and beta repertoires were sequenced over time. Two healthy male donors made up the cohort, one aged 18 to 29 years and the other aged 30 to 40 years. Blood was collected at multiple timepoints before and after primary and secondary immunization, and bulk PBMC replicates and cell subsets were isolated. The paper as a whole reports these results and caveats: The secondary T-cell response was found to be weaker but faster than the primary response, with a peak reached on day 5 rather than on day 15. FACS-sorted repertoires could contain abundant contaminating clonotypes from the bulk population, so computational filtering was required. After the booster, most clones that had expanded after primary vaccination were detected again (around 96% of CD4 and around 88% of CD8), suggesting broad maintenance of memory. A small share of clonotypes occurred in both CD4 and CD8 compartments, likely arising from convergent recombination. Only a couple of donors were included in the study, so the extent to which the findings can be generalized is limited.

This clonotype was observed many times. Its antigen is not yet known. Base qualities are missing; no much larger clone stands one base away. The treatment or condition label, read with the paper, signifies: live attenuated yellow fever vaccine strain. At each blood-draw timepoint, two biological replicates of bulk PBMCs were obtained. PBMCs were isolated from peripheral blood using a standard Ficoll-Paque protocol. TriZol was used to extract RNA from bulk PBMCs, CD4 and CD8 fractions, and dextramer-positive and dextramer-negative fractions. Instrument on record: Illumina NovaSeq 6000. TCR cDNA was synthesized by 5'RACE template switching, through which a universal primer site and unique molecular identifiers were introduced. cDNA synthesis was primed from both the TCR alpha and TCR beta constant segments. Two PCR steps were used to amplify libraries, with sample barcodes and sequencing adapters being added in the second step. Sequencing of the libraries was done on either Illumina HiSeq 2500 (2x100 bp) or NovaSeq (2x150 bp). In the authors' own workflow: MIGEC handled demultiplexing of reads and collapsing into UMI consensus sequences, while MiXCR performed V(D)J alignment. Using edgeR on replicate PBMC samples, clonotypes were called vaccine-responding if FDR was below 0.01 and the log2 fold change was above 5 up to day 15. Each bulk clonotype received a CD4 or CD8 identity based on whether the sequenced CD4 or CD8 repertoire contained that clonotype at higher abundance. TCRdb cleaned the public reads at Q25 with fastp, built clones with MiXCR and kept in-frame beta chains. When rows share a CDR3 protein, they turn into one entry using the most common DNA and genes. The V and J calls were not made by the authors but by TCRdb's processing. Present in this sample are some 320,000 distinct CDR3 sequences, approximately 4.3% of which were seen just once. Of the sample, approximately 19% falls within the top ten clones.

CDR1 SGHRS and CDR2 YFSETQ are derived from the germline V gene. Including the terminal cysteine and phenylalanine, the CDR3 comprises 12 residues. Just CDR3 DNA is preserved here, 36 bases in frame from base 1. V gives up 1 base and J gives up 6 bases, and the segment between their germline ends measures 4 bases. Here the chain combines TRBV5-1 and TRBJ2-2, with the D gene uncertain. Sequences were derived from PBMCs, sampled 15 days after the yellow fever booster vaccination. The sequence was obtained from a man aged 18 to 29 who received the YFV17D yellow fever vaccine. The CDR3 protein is CASSLYPGELFF. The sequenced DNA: TGCGCCAGCAGCTTGTATCCCGGGGAGCTGTTTTTT.